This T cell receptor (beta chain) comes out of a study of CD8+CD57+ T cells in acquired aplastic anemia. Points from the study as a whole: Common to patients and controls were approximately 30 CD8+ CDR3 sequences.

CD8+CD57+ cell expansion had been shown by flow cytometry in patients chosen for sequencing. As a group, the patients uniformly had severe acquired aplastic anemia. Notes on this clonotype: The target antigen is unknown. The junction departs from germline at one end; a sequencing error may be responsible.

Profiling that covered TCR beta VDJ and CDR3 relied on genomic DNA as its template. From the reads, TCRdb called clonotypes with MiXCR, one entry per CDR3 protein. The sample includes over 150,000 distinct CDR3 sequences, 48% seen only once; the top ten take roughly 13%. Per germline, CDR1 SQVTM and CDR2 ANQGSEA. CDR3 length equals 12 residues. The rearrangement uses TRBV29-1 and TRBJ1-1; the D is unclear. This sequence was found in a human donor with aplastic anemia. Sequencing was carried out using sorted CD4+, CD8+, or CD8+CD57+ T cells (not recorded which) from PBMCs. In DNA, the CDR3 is TGCGGCGTTTTACTGGGCACCACTGAAGCTTTCTTT. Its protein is CGVLLGTTEAFF.